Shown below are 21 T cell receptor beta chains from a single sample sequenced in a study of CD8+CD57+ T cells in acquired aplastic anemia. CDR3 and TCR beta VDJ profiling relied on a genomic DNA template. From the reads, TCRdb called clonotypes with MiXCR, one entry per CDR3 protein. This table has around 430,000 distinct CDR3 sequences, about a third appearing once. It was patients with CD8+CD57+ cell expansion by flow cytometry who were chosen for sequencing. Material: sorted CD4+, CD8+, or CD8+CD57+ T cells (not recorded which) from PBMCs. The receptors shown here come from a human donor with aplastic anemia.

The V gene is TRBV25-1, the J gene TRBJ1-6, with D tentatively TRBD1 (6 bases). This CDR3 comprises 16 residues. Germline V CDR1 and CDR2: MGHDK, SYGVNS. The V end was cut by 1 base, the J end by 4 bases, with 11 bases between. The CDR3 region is CASSECLRGYNSPLHF. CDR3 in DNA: TGTGCCAGCAGTGAATGCCTCAGGGGTTATAATTCACCCCTCCACTTT.

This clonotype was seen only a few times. The CDR3, as DNA: TGTGCCAGCAGTCCTAAGGACTCCTACAATGAGCAGTTCTTC. It encodes CASSPKDSYNEQFF. The chain carries TRBV25-1 and TRBJ2-1; D uncertain. Germline loops: CDR1 MGHDK, CDR2 SYGVNS. The V gene lost 5 bases and the J gene lost 0 bases, with 8 bases spanning the gap. The CDR3 runs to 14 residues.

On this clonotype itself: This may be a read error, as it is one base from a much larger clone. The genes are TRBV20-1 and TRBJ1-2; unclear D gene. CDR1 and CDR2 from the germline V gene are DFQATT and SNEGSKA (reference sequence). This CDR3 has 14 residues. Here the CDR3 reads CRATVIRENYGYTF. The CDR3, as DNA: TGCCGTGCTACCGTTATTAGGGAGAACTATGGCTACACCTTC.

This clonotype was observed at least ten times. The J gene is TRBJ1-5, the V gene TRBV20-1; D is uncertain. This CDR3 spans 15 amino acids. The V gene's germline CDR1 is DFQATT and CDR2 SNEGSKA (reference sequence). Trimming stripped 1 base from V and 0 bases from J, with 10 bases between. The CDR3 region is CSARGETHSNQPQHF. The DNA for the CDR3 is TGCAGTGCTAGAGGAGAGACACATAGCAATCAGCCCCAGCATTTT.

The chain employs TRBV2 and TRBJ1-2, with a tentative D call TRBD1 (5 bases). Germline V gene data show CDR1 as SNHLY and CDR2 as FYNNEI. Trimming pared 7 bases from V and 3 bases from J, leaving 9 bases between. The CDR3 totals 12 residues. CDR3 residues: CASTGLHYGYTF. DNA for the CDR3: TGTGCCAGCACGGGGCTACACTATGGCTACACCTTC. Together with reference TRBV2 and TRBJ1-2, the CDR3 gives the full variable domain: EPEVTQTPSHQVTQMGQEVILRCVPISNHLYFYWYRQILGQKVEFLVSFYNNEISEKSEIFDDQFSVERPDGSNFTLKIRSTKLEDSAMYFCASTGLHYGYTFGSGTRLTVV.

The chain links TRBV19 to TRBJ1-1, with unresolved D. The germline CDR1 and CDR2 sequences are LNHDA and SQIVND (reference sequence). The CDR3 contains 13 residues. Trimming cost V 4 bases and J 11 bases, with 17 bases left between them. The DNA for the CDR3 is TGTGCCAGTAGTAGTTCTTCTTCCAGTATCGCTTTCTTT. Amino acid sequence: CASSSSSSSIAFF.

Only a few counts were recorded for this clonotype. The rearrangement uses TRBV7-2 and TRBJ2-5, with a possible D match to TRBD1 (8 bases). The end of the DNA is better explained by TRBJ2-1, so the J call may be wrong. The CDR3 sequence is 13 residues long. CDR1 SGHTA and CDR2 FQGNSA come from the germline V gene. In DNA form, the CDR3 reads TGTGCCAGCAGCACTAACAGGGGGGGTGAGCAGTTCTTC. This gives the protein CASSTNRGGEQFF.

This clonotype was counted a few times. CDR3 sequence: CAWRGDRADSPLQYF. As DNA, the CDR3 is TGTGCCTGGAGGGGCGACAGGGCAGATAGTCCCCTTCAGTACTTC. J is TRBJ2-4 and V is TRBV30, with 7 bases that match TRBD1. Looked up from germline, CDR1 is GTSNPN and CDR2 is SVGIG (reference sequence). V shed 3 bases and J 11 bases; nucleotides not matched to a gene: 16. The CDR3 runs 15 residues.

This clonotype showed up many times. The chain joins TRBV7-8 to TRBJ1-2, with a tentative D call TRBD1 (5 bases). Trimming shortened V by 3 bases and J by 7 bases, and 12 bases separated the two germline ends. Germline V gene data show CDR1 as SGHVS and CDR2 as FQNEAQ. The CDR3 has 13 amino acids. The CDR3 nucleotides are TGTGCCAGCAGCTTCTGGGGGAGCGGTGGCTACACCTTC. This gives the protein CASSFWGSGGYTF.

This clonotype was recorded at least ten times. The CDR3 coding sequence is TGCAGTGTACGGCGTGGGGGGTCCTACGAGCAGTACTTC. This codes for CSVRRGGSYEQYF. The genes are TRBV20-1 and TRBJ2-7; weak D call: TRBD2 (6 bases). V shed 7 bases and J shed 1 base, with 14 bases lying between them. The CDR3 has 13 residues. Germline lookup yields CDR1 DFQATT and CDR2 SNEGSKA (reference sequence).

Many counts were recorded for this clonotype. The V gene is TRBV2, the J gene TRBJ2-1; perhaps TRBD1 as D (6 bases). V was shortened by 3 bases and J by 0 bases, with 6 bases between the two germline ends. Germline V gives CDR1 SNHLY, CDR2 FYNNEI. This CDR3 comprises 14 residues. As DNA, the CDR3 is TGTGCCAGCAGTGACAGGGGCTCCTACAATGAGCAGTTCTTC. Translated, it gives CASSDRGSYNEQFF.

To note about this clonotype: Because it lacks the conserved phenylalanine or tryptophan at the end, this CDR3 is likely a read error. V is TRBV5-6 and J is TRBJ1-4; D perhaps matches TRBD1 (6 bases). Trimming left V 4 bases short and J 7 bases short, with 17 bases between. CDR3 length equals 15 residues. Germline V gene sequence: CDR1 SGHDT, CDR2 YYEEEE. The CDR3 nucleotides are TGTGCCAGCAGCCTCAGCGGGGGCACAGGTGAAAAACTGTTTCTT. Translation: CASSLSGGTGEKLFL.

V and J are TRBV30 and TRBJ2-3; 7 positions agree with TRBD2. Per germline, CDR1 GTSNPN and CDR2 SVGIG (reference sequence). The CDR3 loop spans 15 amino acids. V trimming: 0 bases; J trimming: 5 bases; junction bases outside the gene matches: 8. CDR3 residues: CAWSVRRGLRDTQYF. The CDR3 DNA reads TGTGCCTGGAGTGTACGGCGGGGGTTGAGAGATACGCAGTATTTT.

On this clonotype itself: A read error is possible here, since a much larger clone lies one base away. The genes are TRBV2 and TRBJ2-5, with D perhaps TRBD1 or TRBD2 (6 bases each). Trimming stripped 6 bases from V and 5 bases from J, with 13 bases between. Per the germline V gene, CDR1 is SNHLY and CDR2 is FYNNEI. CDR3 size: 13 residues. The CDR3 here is CASSQRGRETQYF. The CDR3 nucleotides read TGTGCCAGCAGCCAACGGGGGCGGGAGACCCAGTACTTC.

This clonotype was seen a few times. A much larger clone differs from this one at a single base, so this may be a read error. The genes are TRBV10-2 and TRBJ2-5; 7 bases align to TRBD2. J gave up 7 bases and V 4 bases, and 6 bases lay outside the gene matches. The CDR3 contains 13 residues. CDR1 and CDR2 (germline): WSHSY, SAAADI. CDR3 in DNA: TGCGCCAGCAGTGGACTAGCAGGAGGGACCCAGTACTTC. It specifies CASSGLAGGTQYF.

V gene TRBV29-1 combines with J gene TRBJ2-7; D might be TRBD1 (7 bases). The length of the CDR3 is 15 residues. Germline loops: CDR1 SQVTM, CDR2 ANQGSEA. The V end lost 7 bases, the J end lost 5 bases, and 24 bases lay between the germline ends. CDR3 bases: TGCAGCGCCTCCCTGACAGGGTTAGGGAGGAACGAGCAGTACTTC. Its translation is CSASLTGLGRNEQYF.

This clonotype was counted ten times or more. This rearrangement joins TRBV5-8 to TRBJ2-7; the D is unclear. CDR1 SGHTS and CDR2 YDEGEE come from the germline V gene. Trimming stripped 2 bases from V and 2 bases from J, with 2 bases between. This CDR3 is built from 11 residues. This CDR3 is CASSFPYEQYF. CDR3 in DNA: TGTGCCAGCAGCTTCCCCTACGAGCAGTACTTC.

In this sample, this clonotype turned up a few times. CDR3 sequence reads: CASGLAYGTQYF. The CDR3, as DNA: TGTGCCAGCGGCCTAGCGTATGGGACCCAGTACTTC. The chain carries TRBV5-4 and TRBJ2-5; D might be TRBD2 (6 bases). In germline, CDR1 is SGHNT, CDR2 YYREEE (reference sequence). Trimming took 7 bases from V and 7 from J, leaving 14 bases between them. The CDR3 has 12 residues.

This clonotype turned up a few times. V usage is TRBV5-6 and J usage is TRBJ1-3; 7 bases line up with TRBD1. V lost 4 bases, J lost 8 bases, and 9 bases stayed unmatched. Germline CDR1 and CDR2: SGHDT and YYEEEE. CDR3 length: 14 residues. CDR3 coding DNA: TGTGCCAGCAGCACCCGACAGGGTGCGGACACCATATATTTT. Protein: CASSTRQGADTIYF. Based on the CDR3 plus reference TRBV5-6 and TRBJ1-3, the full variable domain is DAGVTQSPTHLIKTRGQQVTLRCSPKSGHDTVSWYQQALGQGPQFIFQYYEEEERQRGNFPDRFSGHQFPNYSSELNVNALLLGDSALYLCASSTRQGADTIYFGEGSWLTVV.

CDR3 bases: TGTGCCAGCAGTGCTGCCCTTAGCGGGAGAAGGGAGACCCAGTACTTC. Protein: CASSAALSGRRETQYF. The V and J genes are TRBV25-1 and TRBJ2-5, with 9 bases fitting TRBD2. J lost 5 bases, V lost 4 bases, and 11 bases had no gene match. The germline gives CDR1 MGHDK, CDR2 SYGVNS. The CDR3 runs to 16 residues.

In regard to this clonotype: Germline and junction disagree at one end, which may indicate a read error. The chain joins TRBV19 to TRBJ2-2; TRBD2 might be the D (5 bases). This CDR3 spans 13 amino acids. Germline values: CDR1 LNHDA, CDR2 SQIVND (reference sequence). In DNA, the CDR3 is TGTGCCAGTAGTATAAAGCGTACCGGGGAGCTGTCTTTT. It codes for CASSIKRTGELSF.